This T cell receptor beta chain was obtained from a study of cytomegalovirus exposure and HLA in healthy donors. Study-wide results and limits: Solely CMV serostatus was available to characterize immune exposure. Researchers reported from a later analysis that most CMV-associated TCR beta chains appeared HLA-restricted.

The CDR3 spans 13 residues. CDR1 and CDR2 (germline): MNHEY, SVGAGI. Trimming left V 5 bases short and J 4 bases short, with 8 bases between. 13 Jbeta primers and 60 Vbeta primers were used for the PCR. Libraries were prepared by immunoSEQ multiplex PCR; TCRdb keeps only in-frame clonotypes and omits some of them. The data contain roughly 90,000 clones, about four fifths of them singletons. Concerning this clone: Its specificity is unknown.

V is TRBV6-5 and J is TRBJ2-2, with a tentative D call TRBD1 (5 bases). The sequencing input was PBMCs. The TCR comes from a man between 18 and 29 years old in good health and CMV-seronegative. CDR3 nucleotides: TGTGCCAGCAGTCGGACACGCACCGGGGAGCTGTTTTTT. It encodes CASSRTRTGELFF.